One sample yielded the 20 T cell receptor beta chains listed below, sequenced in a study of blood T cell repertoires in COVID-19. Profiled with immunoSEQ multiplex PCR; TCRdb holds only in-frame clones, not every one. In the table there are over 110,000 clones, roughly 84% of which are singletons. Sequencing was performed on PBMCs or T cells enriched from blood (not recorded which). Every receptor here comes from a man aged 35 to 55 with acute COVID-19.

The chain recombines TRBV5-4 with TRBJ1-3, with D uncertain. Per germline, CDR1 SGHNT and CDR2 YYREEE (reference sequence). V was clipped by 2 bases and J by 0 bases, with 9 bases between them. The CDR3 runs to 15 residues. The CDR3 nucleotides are TGTGCCAGCAGCTTAGACGGACTCTCTGGAAACACCATATATTTT. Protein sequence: CASSLDGLSGNTIYF. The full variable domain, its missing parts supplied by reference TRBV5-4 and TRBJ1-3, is ETGVTQSPTHLIKTRGQQVTLRCSSQSGHNTVSWYQQALGQGPQFIFQYYREEENGRGNFPPRFSGLQFPNYSSELNVNALELDDSALYLCASSLDGLSGNTIYFGEGSWLTVV.

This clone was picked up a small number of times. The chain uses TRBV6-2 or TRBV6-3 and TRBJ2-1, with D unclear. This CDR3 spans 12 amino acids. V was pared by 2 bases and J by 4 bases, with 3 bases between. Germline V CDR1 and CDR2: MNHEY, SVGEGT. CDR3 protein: CASSYPYNEQFF. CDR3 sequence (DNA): TGTGCCAGCAGTTACCCTTACAATGAGCAGTTCTTC.

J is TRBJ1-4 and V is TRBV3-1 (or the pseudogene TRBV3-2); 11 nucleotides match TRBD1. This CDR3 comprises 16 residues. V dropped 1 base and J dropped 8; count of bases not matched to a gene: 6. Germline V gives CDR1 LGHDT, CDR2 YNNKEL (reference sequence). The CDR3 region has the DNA TGTGCCAGCAGCCAAGCCTTGGGACAGGGGGGAGAAAAACTGTTTTTT. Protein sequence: CASSQALGQGGEKLFF.

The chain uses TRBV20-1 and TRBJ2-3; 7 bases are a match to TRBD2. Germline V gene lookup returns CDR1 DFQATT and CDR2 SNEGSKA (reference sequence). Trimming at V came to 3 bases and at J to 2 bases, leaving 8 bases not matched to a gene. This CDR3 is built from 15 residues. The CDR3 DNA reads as TGCAGTGCTAGTGGGAGGACTAGAGCCACAGATACGCAGTATTTT. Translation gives CSASGRTRATDTQYF.

CDR3 in amino acids: CASTPHGTDTQYF. CDR3 in DNA: TGTGCCAGCACCCCACATGGCACAGATACGCAGTATTTT. The chain employs TRBV6-5 and TRBJ2-3; D remains ambiguous. Looked up from germline, CDR1 is MNHEY and CDR2 is SVGAGI. This CDR3 is built from 13 residues. V was shortened by 7 bases and J by 1 base, with 9 bases between the two germline ends.

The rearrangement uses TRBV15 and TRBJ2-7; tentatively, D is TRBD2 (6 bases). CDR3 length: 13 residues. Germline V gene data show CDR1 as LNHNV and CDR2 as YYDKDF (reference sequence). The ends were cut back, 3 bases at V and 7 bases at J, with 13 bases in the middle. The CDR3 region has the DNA TGTGCCACCAGCAGTCCCCCCGGGAGAGAGCAGTACTTC. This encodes CATSSPPGREQYF.

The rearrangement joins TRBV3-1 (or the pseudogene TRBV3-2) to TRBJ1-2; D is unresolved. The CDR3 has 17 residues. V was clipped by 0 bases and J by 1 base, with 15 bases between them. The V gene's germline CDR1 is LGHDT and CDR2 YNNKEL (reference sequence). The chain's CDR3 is CASSQDVVGDNNYGYTF. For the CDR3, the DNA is TGTGCCAGCAGCCAAGATGTGGTTGGTGACAATAACTATGGCTACACCTTC.

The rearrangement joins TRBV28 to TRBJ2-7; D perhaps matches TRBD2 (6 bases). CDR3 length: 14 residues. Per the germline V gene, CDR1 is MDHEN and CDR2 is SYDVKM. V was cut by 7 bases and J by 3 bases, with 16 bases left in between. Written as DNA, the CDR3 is TGTGCCAGCATGGGACTCGCGGGCTTCTACGAGCAGTACTTC. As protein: CASMGLAGFYEQYF.

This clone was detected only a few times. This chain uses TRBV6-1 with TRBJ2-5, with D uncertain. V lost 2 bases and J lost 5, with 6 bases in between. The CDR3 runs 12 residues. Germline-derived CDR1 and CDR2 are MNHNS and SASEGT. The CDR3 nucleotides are TGTGCCAGCAGTGAATCTCGTGAGACCCAGTACTTC. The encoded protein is CASSESRETQYF.

The CDR3 DNA reads as TGTGCCAGCAGTCCACAGGGCCTCGAGCAGTACTTC. Translating it yields CASSPQGLEQYF. The gene calls are TRBV28 and TRBJ2-7; a weak D match, TRBD1 (6 bases). The ends were cut back, 5 bases at V and 6 bases at J, with 11 bases in the middle. Germline CDR1 reads MDHEN; CDR2 reads SYDVKM. This CDR3 is built from 12 residues.

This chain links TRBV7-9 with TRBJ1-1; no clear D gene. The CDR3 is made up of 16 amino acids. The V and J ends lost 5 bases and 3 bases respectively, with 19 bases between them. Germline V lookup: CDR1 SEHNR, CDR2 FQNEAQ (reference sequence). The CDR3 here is CASSERTVLAYTEAFF. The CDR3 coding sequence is TGTGCCAGCAGCGAACGGACTGTACTTGCGTACACTGAAGCTTTCTTT.

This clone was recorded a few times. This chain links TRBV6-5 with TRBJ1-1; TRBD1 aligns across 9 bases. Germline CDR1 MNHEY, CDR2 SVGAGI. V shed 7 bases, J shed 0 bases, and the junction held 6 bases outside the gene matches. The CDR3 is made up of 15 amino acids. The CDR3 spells CASIRGTGLNTEAFF. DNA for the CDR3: TGTGCCAGCATCCGTGGGACAGGGTTGAACACTGAAGCTTTCTTT.

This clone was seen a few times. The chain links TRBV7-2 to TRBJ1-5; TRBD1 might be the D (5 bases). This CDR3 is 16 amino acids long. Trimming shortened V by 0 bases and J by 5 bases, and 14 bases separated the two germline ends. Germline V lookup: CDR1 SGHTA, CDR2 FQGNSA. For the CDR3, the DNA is TGTGCCAGCAGCTTAGCGACGGGAGAGGGGCATCAGCCCCAGCATTTT. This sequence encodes CASSLATGEGHQPQHF. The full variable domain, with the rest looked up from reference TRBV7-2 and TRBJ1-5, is GAGVSQSPSNKVTEKGKDVELRCDPISGHTALYWYRQSLGQGLEFLIYFQGNSAPDKSGLPSDRFSAERTGGSVSTLTIQRTQQEDSAVYLCASSLATGEGHQPQHFGDGTRLSIL.

Here the CDR3 DNA reads TGTGCCAGTAGTATATTTTCCCGGAGCACTGAAGCTTTCTTT. Amino acids: CASSIFSRSTEAFF. V is TRBV19 and J is TRBJ1-1; D remains unclear. The CDR3 has 14 amino acids. Germline V CDR1 and CDR2: LNHDA, SQIVND (reference sequence). The germline V and J ends were trimmed by 2 bases and 4 bases, with 11 bases remaining between them.

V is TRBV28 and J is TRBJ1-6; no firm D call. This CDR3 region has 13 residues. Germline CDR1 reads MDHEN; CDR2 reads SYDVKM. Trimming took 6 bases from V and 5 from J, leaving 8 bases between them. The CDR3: CASSRQDNSPLHF. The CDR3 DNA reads TGTGCCAGCAGCCGACAAGATAATTCACCCCTCCACTTT.

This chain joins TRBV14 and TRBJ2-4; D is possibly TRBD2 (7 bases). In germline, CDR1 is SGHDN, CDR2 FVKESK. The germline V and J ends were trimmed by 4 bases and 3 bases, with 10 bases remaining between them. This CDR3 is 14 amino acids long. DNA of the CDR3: TGTGCCAGCAGCCGAAGGGGGGGCAAAAACATTCAGTACTTC. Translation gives CASSRRGGKNIQYF.

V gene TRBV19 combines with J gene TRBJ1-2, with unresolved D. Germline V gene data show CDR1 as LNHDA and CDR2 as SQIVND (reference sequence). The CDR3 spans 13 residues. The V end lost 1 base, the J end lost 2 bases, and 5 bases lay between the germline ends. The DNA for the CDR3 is TGTGCCAGTAGTATAGCCGTAAACTATGGCTACACCTTC. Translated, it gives CASSIAVNYGYTF.

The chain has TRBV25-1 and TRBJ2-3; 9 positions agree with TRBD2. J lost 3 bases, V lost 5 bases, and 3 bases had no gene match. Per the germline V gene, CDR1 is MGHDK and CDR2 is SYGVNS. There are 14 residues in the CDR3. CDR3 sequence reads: CASSRAGGTDTQYF. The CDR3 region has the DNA TGTGCCAGCAGTCGGGCGGGAGGGACAGATACGCAGTATTTT.

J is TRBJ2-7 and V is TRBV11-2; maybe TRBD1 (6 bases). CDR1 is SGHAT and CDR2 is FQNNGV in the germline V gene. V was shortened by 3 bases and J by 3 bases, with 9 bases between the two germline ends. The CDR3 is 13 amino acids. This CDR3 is CASSLNRDYEQYF. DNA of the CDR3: TGTGCCAGCAGCTTGAACAGGGACTACGAGCAGTACTTC.

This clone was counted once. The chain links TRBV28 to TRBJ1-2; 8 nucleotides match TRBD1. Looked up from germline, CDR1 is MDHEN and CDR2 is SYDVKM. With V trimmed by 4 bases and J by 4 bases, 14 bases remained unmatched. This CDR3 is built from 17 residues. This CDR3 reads CASSSSFVGQAIYGYTF. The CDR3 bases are TGTGCCAGCAGTTCATCTTTTGTGGGACAGGCGATCTATGGCTACACCTTC.